The sequence of this T cell receptor beta chain was determined in a study of blood T cell repertoires in COVID-19. This clone appeared a single time. Trimming shortened V by 5 bases and J by 4 bases, and 12 bases separated the two germline ends. The CDR3 has 14 amino acids. The germline CDR1 and CDR2 sequences are SGHRS and YFSETQ. Profiling relied on immunoSEQ multiplex PCR, and the TCRdb table lists in-frame clones only, not all of them. The table lists approximately 330,000 clones, about 90% of them singletons. For recovered donors of Cohort 3, there were two negative PCRs, clearance, or symptom resolution.

The chain recombines TRBV5-1 with TRBJ1-4; D possibly corresponds to TRBD1 (5 bases). The receptor's source is a woman in her 30s who had recovered from COVID-19. The specimen sequenced was PBMCs or T cells enriched from blood (not recorded which). CDR3 amino acids: CASSSTADNEKLFF. In nucleotides, the CDR3 is TGCGCCAGCAGTTCGACAGCCGATAATGAAAAACTGTTTTTT. The variable domain in full, with the rest retrieved from reference TRBV5-1 and TRBJ1-4, is KAGVTQTPRYLIKTRGQQVTLSCSPISGHRSVSWYQQTPGQGLQFLFEYFSETQRNKGNFPGRFSGRQFSNSRSEMNVSTLELGDSALYLCASSSTADNEKLFFGSGTQLSVL.